Each of the 27 T cell receptor beta chains below was sequenced from the same sample in a study of blood T cell repertoires in COVID-19. Sequenced by immunoSEQ multiplex PCR; TCRdb stores in-frame clones only, minus some. The sample has more than 200,000 clones, around 80% seen once; the top ten hold roughly 4%. The sequencing input was peripheral blood. These receptors were taken from a man in his 60s with acute or convalescent COVID-19.

The V gene is TRBV18, the J gene TRBJ2-4; no firm D call. The CDR3 covers 14 residues. Germline V gives CDR1 KGHSH, CDR2 LQKENI. With 3 bases removed from V and 2 bases from J, the gap between germline ends came to 8 bases. As DNA, the CDR3 is TGTGCCAGCTCACCCTCCGGGTCCAAAAACATTCAGTACTTC. Protein sequence: CASSPSGSKNIQYF.

J is TRBJ2-3 and V is TRBV9; TRBD2 aligns across 11 bases. Germline V CDR1 and CDR2: SGDLS, YYNGEE. The CDR3 contains 16 residues. With V trimmed by 2 bases and J by 3 bases, 5 bases remained unmatched. The CDR3 sequence is CASSVQLAGVTDTQYF. For the CDR3, the DNA is TGTGCCAGCAGCGTGCAACTAGCGGGGGTAACAGATACGCAGTATTTT.

The V and J genes are TRBV6-5 and TRBJ2-3; TRBD1 is a possible D gene (5 bases). V lost 10 bases to trimming and J lost 4 bases, with 15 bases between them. CDR1 is MNHEY and CDR2 is SVGAGI in the germline V gene. The CDR3 length is 13 residues. The CDR3 spells CATRISGSDTQYF. DNA of the CDR3: TGTGCCACCAGAATTTCAGGGTCAGATACGCAGTATTTT.

V is TRBV19 and J is TRBJ1-4; weak D call: TRBD1 (6 bases). Germline V gene data show CDR1 as LNHDA and CDR2 as SQIVND (reference sequence). The length of the CDR3 is 15 residues. Trimming pared 5 bases from V and 5 bases from J, leaving 15 bases between. The CDR3 DNA sequence: TGTGCCAGTAGTCCCCTAGGACAGAGAAATGAAAAACTGTTTTTT. Translating gives CASSPLGQRNEKLFF.

The chain is built from TRBV19 and TRBJ1-2, with a possible D match to TRBD1 (6 bases). There are 12 residues in the CDR3. Germline assignment: CDR1 LNHDA and CDR2 SQIVND (reference sequence). The V end lost 3 bases, the J end lost 8 bases, and 10 bases lay between the germline ends. The CDR3 DNA is TGTGCCAGTAGTATTCTACAGGGCGGCTACACCTTC. Its translation is CASSILQGGYTF.

The J gene is TRBJ2-1, the V gene TRBV4-1, with 12 bases lining up with TRBD2. Losses at the gene ends were 6 bases for V and 4 bases for J; bases not matched to a gene: 7. Germline CDR1 reads MGHRA; CDR2 reads YSYEKL. This CDR3 is built from 16 residues. CDR3 DNA sequence: TGCGCCAGCAGGAACCTAGCGGGAGGGCCTTACAATGAGCAGTTCTTC. Its translation: CASRNLAGGPYNEQFF.

This rearrangement joins TRBV7-6 to TRBJ2-1; TRBD2 aligns across 7 bases. V shed 0 bases, J shed 9 bases, and the junction held 8 bases outside the gene matches. Germline V gene sequence: CDR1 SGHVS, CDR2 FNYEAQ. This CDR3 spans 15 amino acids. The chain's CDR3 is CASSLAAGVESEQFF. CDR3 sequence (DNA): TGTGCCAGCAGCTTAGCGGCGGGAGTAGAGAGTGAGCAGTTCTTC.

The rearrangement uses TRBV4-2 and TRBJ1-2; possibly TRBD1 for D (6 bases). The CDR3 is 14 residues long. The germline V gene encodes CDR1 LGHNA and CDR2 YNFKEQ. Trimming took off 5 bases at V and 4 bases at J, with 14 bases between the two ends. This CDR3 is CASSSTGPGYGYTF. CDR3 DNA sequence: TGTGCCAGCAGCTCGACAGGTCCCGGCTATGGCTACACCTTC.

This chain's CDR3 is CAWSKREGTEAFF. CDR3 sequence (DNA): TGTGCCTGGAGTAAAAGGGAGGGAACTGAAGCTTTCTTT. V gene TRBV30 combines with J gene TRBJ1-1; D remains ambiguous. The CDR3 is 13 amino acids. V was trimmed by 2 bases and J by 5 bases, leaving 12 bases between them. The germline gives CDR1 GTSNPN, CDR2 SVGIG (reference sequence).

The V and J genes are TRBV5-8 and TRBJ1-1, with D unresolved. From germline, CDR1 is SGHTS and CDR2 YDEGEE. The CDR3 has 11 residues. Trimming pared 3 bases from V and 12 bases from J, leaving 12 bases between. DNA for the CDR3: TGTGCCAGCAGCTGGGAGACACAGACTTTCTTT. Protein sequence: CASSWETQTFF.

As DNA, the CDR3 is TGTGCCAGCAGCGTAGGGGGGACAGGGGTGTCGGGAAACATTCAGTACTTC. This gives the protein CASSVGGTGVSGNIQYF. This chain uses TRBV9 with TRBJ2-4, with 10 bases fitting TRBD1. Germline CDR1 is SGDLS and CDR2 is YYNGEE. V gave up 0 bases and J gave up 6 bases; unmatched junction bases: 9. There are 17 residues in the CDR3. Full variable domain (rest looked up from reference TRBV9 and TRBJ2-4): DSGVTQTPKHLITATGQRVTLRCSPRSGDLSVYWYQQSLDQGLQFLIQYYNGEERAKGNILERFSAQQFPDLHSELNLSSLELGDSALYFCASSVGGTGVSGNIQYFGAGTRLSVL.

V is TRBV20-1 and J is TRBJ2-2; 9 positions match TRBD2. This CDR3 region has 14 residues. The V and J ends lost 3 bases and 7 bases, in that order; junction bases with no gene match: 6. Per the germline V gene, CDR1 is DFQATT and CDR2 is SNEGSKA (reference sequence). In DNA, the CDR3 is TGCAGTGCTAGTCCTAGCGGGAAGGGCGGGGAGCTGTTTTTT. It translates to CSASPSGKGGELFF.

The rearrangement uses TRBV15 and TRBJ2-7, with 7 positions matching TRBD1. The CDR3 spans 15 residues. Germline V gene sequence: CDR1 LNHNV, CDR2 YYDKDF (reference sequence). The junction had 5 bases not matched to a gene; V was cut back by 0 bases and J by 3 bases. CDR3 region: CATSRDLGTVYEQYF. In DNA, the CDR3 is TGTGCCACCAGCAGAGATCTTGGGACAGTCTACGAGCAGTACTTC. Based on the CDR3 plus reference TRBV15 and TRBJ2-7, the full variable domain is DAMVIQNPRYQVTQFGKPVTLSCSQTLNHNVMYWYQQKSSQAPKLLFHYYDKDFNNEADTPDNFQSRRPNTSFCFLDIRSPGLGDTAMYLCATSRDLGTVYEQYFGPGTRLTVT.

CDR3: CASRLGRIDTQYF. The CDR3 DNA reads TGTGCCAGCCGACTGGGGCGTATAGATACGCAGTATTTT. V is TRBV7-2 and J is TRBJ2-3; D is possibly TRBD1 (5 bases). V was clipped by 8 bases and J by 5 bases, with 14 bases between them. The germline CDR1 and CDR2 sequences are SGHTA and FQGNSA. The CDR3 contains 13 residues. The full variable domain, with the rest looked up from reference TRBV7-2 and TRBJ2-3, is GAGVSQSPSNKVTEKGKDVELRCDPISGHTALYWYRQSLGQGLEFLIYFQGNSAPDKSGLPSDRFSAERTGGSVSTLTIQRTQQEDSAVYLCASRLGRIDTQYFGPGTRLTVL.

This chain connects TRBV14 to TRBJ2-2; TRBD2 is a possible D gene (6 bases). From germline, CDR1 is SGHDN and CDR2 FVKESK. Trimming cost V 6 bases and J 4 bases, with 12 bases left between them. This CDR3 comprises 14 residues. CDR3 in amino acids: CASRPGTGTGELFF. The CDR3 DNA is TGTGCCAGCAGGCCCGGGACTGGCACCGGGGAGCTGTTTTTT.

The chain carries TRBV20-1 and TRBJ2-5; D remains ambiguous. The germline V gene encodes CDR1 DFQATT and CDR2 SNEGSKA (reference sequence). The CDR3 sequence is 14 residues long. Between the trimmed V and J ends, which lost 3 bases and 5 bases, there was a span of 16 bases. CDR3 loop: CSASLGRNLETQYF. In nucleotides, the CDR3 is TGCAGTGCTAGTCTCGGTCGAAACTTGGAGACCCAGTACTTC.

For the CDR3, the DNA is TGTGCCAGCAGTCAGGCGTTCTCTAACTATGGCTACACCTTC. Amino acid sequence: CASSQAFSNYGYTF. The chain couples TRBV28 to TRBJ1-2; D is uncertain. The CDR3 sequence is 14 residues long. Germline V gene data show CDR1 as MDHEN and CDR2 as SYDVKM. V dropped 5 bases and J dropped 0 bases, with 10 bases sitting between them.

The CDR3 loop reads CASRISSTASYGYTF. DNA of the CDR3: TGTGCCAGCAGGATCAGCTCGACAGCTAGCTATGGCTACACCTTC. The chain employs TRBV2 and TRBJ1-2, with D maybe TRBD1 (5 bases). This CDR3 region has 15 residues. The V end lost 6 bases, the J end lost 4 bases, and 18 bases lay between the germline ends. The germline gives CDR1 SNHLY, CDR2 FYNNEI.

CDR3 amino acids: CASSPRQLNTGELFF. CDR3 in DNA: TGTGCCAGCTCCCCCCGACAGCTGAACACCGGGGAGCTGTTTTTT. The rearrangement joins TRBV18 to TRBJ2-2, with D perhaps TRBD1 (5 bases). Germline values: CDR1 KGHSH, CDR2 LQKENI. V lost 6 bases to trimming and J lost 1 base, with 12 bases between them. The CDR3 loop spans 15 amino acids.

This chain connects TRBV27 to TRBJ2-7; tentatively, D is TRBD1 (5 bases). CDR1 and CDR2 (germline): MNHEY, SMNVEV (reference sequence). The CDR3 consists of 14 residues. The ends were cut back, 7 bases at V and 2 bases at J, with 15 bases in the middle. CDR3 sequence: CASKVPGPPYEQYF. The CDR3 DNA reads TGTGCCAGCAAAGTCCCAGGGCCCCCCTACGAGCAGTACTTC.

V usage is TRBV30 and J usage is TRBJ1-2, with D possibly TRBD1 on 5 matching bases. The CDR3 sequence is 13 residues long. The germline CDR1 and CDR2 sequences are GTSNPN and SVGIG (reference sequence). Trimming took off 2 bases at V and 7 bases at J, with 14 bases between the two ends. In nucleotides, the CDR3 is TGTGCCTGGAGTTTAAGCCAGGGAAGTGGCTACACCTTC. Its translation: CAWSLSQGSGYTF. The whole variable domain, remainder taken from reference TRBV30 and TRBJ1-2, is SQTIHQWPATLVQPVGSPLSLECTVEGTSNPNLYWYRQAAGRGLQLLFYSVGIGQISSEVPQNLSASRPQDRQFILSSKKLLLSDSGFYLCAWSLSQGSGYTFGSGTRLTVV.

For the CDR3, the DNA is TGTGCCAGCAGTCCAAAGCGGGACTGGGGCACAGATACGCAGTATTTT. It yields the protein CASSPKRDWGTDTQYF. This rearrangement joins TRBV27 to TRBJ2-3, with 7 bases that match TRBD2. CDR1 and CDR2 from the germline V gene are MNHEY and SMNVEV (reference sequence). This CDR3 spans 16 amino acids. Trimming cost V 5 bases and J 1 base; bases outside gene matches: 9.

The chain joins TRBV5-1 to TRBJ2-3; 8 bases are shared with TRBD2. This CDR3 contains 17 residues. Losses at the gene ends were 0 bases for V and 3 bases for J; bases not matched to a gene: 9. Looked up from germline, CDR1 is SGHRS and CDR2 is YFSETQ. CDR3 nucleotides: TGCGCCAGCAGCTTGGCTGGGGGCGGGGGGTCAACAGATACGCAGTATTTT. Its translation is CASSLAGGGGSTDTQYF.

The chain has TRBV18 and TRBJ1-6; D perhaps matches TRBD1 (5 bases). The CDR3 extends over 15 amino acids. Trimming stripped 3 bases from V and 9 bases from J, with 15 bases between. The V gene's germline CDR1 is KGHSH and CDR2 LQKENI. Here the CDR3 reads CASSPLGQAASPLHF. In DNA form, the CDR3 reads TGTGCCAGCTCACCCCTTGGACAAGCAGCTTCACCCCTCCACTTT.

As concerns this clone: The sample has other DNA sequences that encode this CDR3 too. This chain uses TRBV9 with TRBJ1-1, with 7 bases matching TRBD1. Germline CDR1 reads SGDLS; CDR2 reads YYNGEE. The CDR3 runs to 14 residues. V dropped 2 bases and J dropped 1; count of bases not matched to a gene: 2. CDR3 sequence: CASSVGQPNTEAFF. The CDR3 DNA reads as TGTGCCAGCAGCGTGGGACAGCCGAACACTGAAGCTTTCTTT.

This clone was counted only a few times. The genes are TRBV19 and TRBJ2-7, with D possibly being TRBD1 (6 bases). Between the trimmed V and J ends, which lost 10 bases and 2 bases, there was a span of 15 bases. This CDR3 region has 13 residues. Germline V gene sequence: CDR1 LNHDA, CDR2 SQIVND (reference sequence). This chain's CDR3 is CATSDSTTYEQYF. CDR3 nucleotide sequence: TGTGCCACCTCGGACAGTACAACCTACGAGCAGTACTTC.

This clone has a single count. The chain joins TRBV27 to TRBJ1-1; D is perhaps TRBD1 (6 bases). This CDR3 has 15 residues. Trimming left V 2 bases short and J 1 base short, with 11 bases between. Germline V gene lookup returns CDR1 MNHEY and CDR2 SMNVEV (reference sequence). CDR3: CASSLGVGGNTEAFF. In DNA, the CDR3 is TGTGCCAGCAGTTTAGGGGTAGGGGGGAACACTGAAGCTTTCTTT.